The 24 T cell receptor beta chains reported below all come from one sample, sequenced in a study. TCRdb used MiXCR to reprocess the RT-PCR reads, holding one entry per CDR3 protein. Of about 680,000 distinct CDR3 sequences listed, 13% to 15% were seen once; the top ten hold about 3.6%. The sequenced sample was memory CD4+ T cells from blood. Every receptor here comes from a female donor in good health, serving as a healthy control.

This chain joins TRBV5-1 and TRBJ2-7; D is perhaps TRBD2 (6 bases). The V end lost 5 bases, the J end lost 0 bases, and 12 bases lay between the germline ends. The CDR3 has 14 residues. Looked up from germline, CDR1 is SGHRS and CDR2 is YFSETQ. The CDR3 reads CASRETAGSYEQYF. The DNA of the CDR3 is TGCGCCAGCAGAGAAACAGCGGGCTCCTACGAGCAGTACTTC.

V gene TRBV6-5 combines with J gene TRBJ1-4, with TRBD1 as a possible D gene (5 bases). Germline V lookup: CDR1 MNHEY, CDR2 SVGAGI. The V end was cut by 6 bases, the J end by 8 bases, with 19 bases between. The CDR3 has 15 amino acids. CDR3 nucleotides: TGTGCCAGCAGCGCAAATAATGGGGCTCGGGAAAAACTGTTTTTT. Its protein product is CASSANNGAREKLFF.

The chain employs TRBV4-1 and TRBJ2-5; a possible D gene is TRBD2 (5 bases). The CDR3 runs to 16 residues. V lost 0 bases and J lost 4, with 15 bases in between. The V gene's germline CDR1 is MGHRA and CDR2 YSYEKL. The CDR3 spells CASSQELRAPGETQYF. In DNA, the CDR3 is TGCGCCAGCAGCCAAGAGTTGCGGGCTCCGGGAGAGACCCAGTACTTC.

J is TRBJ1-1 and V is TRBV6-5, with a possible D match to TRBD1 (5 bases). This CDR3 is built from 15 residues. V shed 4 bases and J shed 5 bases, with 17 bases lying between them. From germline, CDR1 is MNHEY and CDR2 SVGAGI. The CDR3 sequence is CASSLIQGLRTEAFF. As DNA, the CDR3 is TGTGCCAGCAGTTTGATCCAGGGATTGAGGACTGAAGCTTTCTTT.

The V gene is TRBV4-1, the J gene TRBJ2-1; D perhaps matches TRBD1 (6 bases). The CDR3 sequence is 14 residues long. The ends were cut back, 0 bases at V and 10 bases at J, with 13 bases in the middle. Germline CDR1 and CDR2: MGHRA and YSYEKL. The CDR3 coding sequence is TGCGCCAGCAGCCAAGATGGCAGGGGCGAGGAGCAGTTCTTC. This translates into CASSQDGRGEEQFF.

This chain joins TRBV12-3 or TRBV12-4 and TRBJ2-7, with D possibly matching TRBD2 (6 bases). CDR3 length equals 14 residues. V was pared by 4 bases and J by 4 bases, with 14 bases between. The CDR3 sequence: CASSWSGREYEQYF. The CDR3 bases are TGTGCCAGCAGTTGGTCCGGGAGAGAGTACGAGCAGTACTTC.

This clonotype was found a few times. The chain uses TRBV3-1 and TRBJ1-2; the D gene is possibly TRBD1 (5 bases). V was pared by 3 bases and J by 1 base, with 6 bases between. This CDR3 is 13 amino acids long. From germline, CDR1 is LGHDT and CDR2 YNNKEL (reference sequence). The CDR3 region is CASSHQGNYGYTF. CDR3 DNA: TGTGCCAGCAGCCATCAGGGTAACTATGGCTACACCTTC.

This clonotype was detected many times. V and J are TRBV7-9 and TRBJ2-5, with TRBD2 matching 7 bases. Losses at the gene ends were 5 bases for V and 5 bases for J; bases not matched to a gene: 8. In germline, CDR1 is SEHNR, CDR2 FQNEAQ (reference sequence). There are 14 residues in the CDR3. The CDR3 nucleotides read TGTGCCAGCAGCCGTGGGAGGGCCGGGGAGACCCAGTACTTC. This translates into CASSRGRAGETQYF.

This clonotype was detected ten times or more. This sequence joins TRBV6-6 and TRBJ2-1; the match to TRBD1 covers 9 bases. V lost 7 bases, J lost 7 bases, and 8 bases stayed unmatched. The germline gives CDR1 MNHNY, CDR2 SVGAGI (reference sequence). CDR3 length: 14 residues. The CDR3 loop reads CASTRTGQGNEQFF. The CDR3 DNA reads TGTGCCAGCACCAGGACAGGACAGGGGAATGAGCAGTTCTTC.

The sample holds many counts of this clonotype. Written as DNA, the CDR3 is TGCAGCGTTGAATACCGGGACAGGGTGGAGACCCAGTACTTC. Encoded protein: CSVEYRDRVETQYF. The chain combines TRBV29-1 with TRBJ2-5; TRBD1 matches 9 bases. Germline loops: CDR1 SQVTM, CDR2 ANQGSEA. The CDR3 sequence is 14 residues long. The V and J ends lost 2 bases and 5 bases, in that order; junction bases with no gene match: 6.

This chain connects TRBV9 to TRBJ2-1; TRBD2 matches at 11 bases. Germline V lookup: CDR1 SGDLS, CDR2 YYNGEE. The CDR3 has 16 residues. The trim removed 3 bases at V and 6 bases at J, leaving 8 bases unmatched. The CDR3 nucleotides read TGTGCCAGCAGCGAAAGTAGCGGGAGGGTCGGCAATGAGCAGTTCTTC. Its protein product is CASSESSGRVGNEQFF.

This chain connects TRBV5-4 to TRBJ2-7, with D perhaps matching TRBD2 (5 bases). The CDR3 consists of 14 residues. Germline loops: CDR1 SGHNT, CDR2 YYREEE (reference sequence). V lost 5 bases and J 0 bases, leaving 12 bases between the germline ends. The CDR3 DNA reads as TGTGCCAGCAGTCCGGACTTAGGCTCCTACGAGCAGTACTTC. This sequence encodes CASSPDLGSYEQYF. Full variable domain (remainder filled in from reference TRBV5-4 and TRBJ2-7): ETGVTQSPTHLIKTRGQQVTLRCSSQSGHNTVSWYQQALGQGPQFIFQYYREEENGRGNFPPRFSGLQFPNYSSELNVNALELDDSALYLCASSPDLGSYEQYFGPGTRLTVT.

This clonotype was seen a few times. The CDR3 loop is CATSRAGQWYEQYF. The CDR3 DNA reads as TGTGCCACCAGCAGAGCGGGACAGTGGTACGAGCAGTACTTC. The chain joins TRBV15 to TRBJ2-7, with 7 bases matching TRBD1. Germline V gene data show CDR1 as LNHNV and CDR2 as YYDKDF (reference sequence). V lost 1 base, J lost 4 bases, and 4 bases stayed unmatched. The CDR3 contains 14 residues.

The V and J genes are TRBV27 and TRBJ2-7; tentative D call: TRBD2 (6 bases). The germline CDR1 and CDR2 sequences are MNHEY and SMNVEV (reference sequence). V lost 5 bases to trimming and J lost 0 bases, with 14 bases between them. The CDR3 extends over 15 amino acids. CDR3 residues: CASSPPGAPSYEQYF. The CDR3 bases are TGTGCCAGCAGTCCTCCGGGAGCCCCCTCCTACGAGCAGTACTTC.

This clonotype was seen ten or more times. The gene calls are TRBV12-3 or TRBV12-4 and TRBJ2-7; D is ambiguous. This CDR3 contains 14 residues. Trimming took 6 bases from V and 5 from J, leaving 17 bases between them. DNA for the CDR3: TGTGCCAGCAGCCTCCCAGGATCTCTCCACGAGCAGTACTTC. Its translation is CASSLPGSLHEQYF.

The chain employs TRBV20-1 and TRBJ1-1, with D perhaps matching TRBD1 (5 bases). Between the trimmed V and J ends, which lost 5 bases and 11 bases, there was a span of 24 bases. This CDR3 has 14 residues. The germline CDR1 and CDR2 sequences are DFQATT and SNEGSKA (reference sequence). The CDR3 DNA reads TGCAGTGCTCAGATAGGGACGGCTAAGGAGAAGGCTTTCTTT. This translates into CSAQIGTAKEKAFF.

This clonotype was picked up a small number of times. The V gene is TRBV9, the J gene TRBJ2-3, with unresolved D. CDR3 length: 14 residues. Trimming removed 0 bases from V and 3 bases from J, with 8 bases in between. The germline gives CDR1 SGDLS, CDR2 YYNGEE. DNA for the CDR3: TGTGCCAGCAGCGTAGCGTGGCGAACAGATACGCAGTATTTT. It translates to CASSVAWRTDTQYF.

This clonotype was found many times. The chain carries TRBV2 and TRBJ1-5, with D tentatively TRBD1 (5 bases). Germline CDR1 SNHLY, CDR2 FYNNEI. V was shortened by 6 bases and J by 3 bases, with 9 bases between the two germline ends. The CDR3 loop spans 13 amino acids. In DNA, the CDR3 is TGTGCCAGCAGCAGGGACCACAATCAGCCCCAGCATTTT. Translation gives CASSRDHNQPQHF. Full variable domain (remainder filled in from reference TRBV2 and TRBJ1-5): EPEVTQTPSHQVTQMGQEVILRCVPISNHLYFYWYRQILGQKVEFLVSFYNNEISEKSEIFDDQFSVERPDGSNFTLKIRSTKLEDSAMYFCASSRDHNQPQHFGDGTRLSIL.

The table lists this clonotype with many counts. The gene calls are TRBV6-5 and TRBJ2-7; no definite D call. CDR3 length equals 13 residues. CDR1 is MNHEY, CDR2 SVGAGI, per germline. V shed 6 bases and J shed 4 bases, with 13 bases lying between them. CDR3 amino acids: CASSYPASYEQYF. As DNA, the CDR3 is TGTGCCAGCAGCTACCCCGCCAGTTACGAGCAGTACTTC.

This clonotype was seen a few times. The V call is TRBV7-2, the J call TRBJ1-1, with unresolved D. This CDR3 contains 14 residues. Germline CDR1 SGHTA, CDR2 FQGNSA. Between the trimmed V and J ends, which lost 1 base and 1 base, there was a span of 7 bases. The CDR3 region is CASSLEPENTEAFF. In DNA form, the CDR3 reads TGTGCCAGCAGCTTAGAACCAGAGAACACTGAAGCTTTCTTT.

The sample holds a few counts of this clonotype. This chain uses TRBV6-2 or TRBV6-3 with TRBJ2-6; D may be TRBD1 or TRBD2 (5 bases each). This CDR3 contains 17 residues. CDR1 is MNHEY, CDR2 SVGEGT, per germline. V lost 6 bases to trimming and J lost 0 bases, with 15 bases between them. CDR3 DNA: TGTGCCAGCAGCTCTCACAAGGGGAGCTCTGGGGCCAACGTCCTGACTTTC. The encoded protein is CASSSHKGSSGANVLTF.

This clonotype was observed many times. The chain employs TRBV20-1 and TRBJ1-6; tentative D call: TRBD1 (5 bases). The CDR3 consists of 13 residues. Germline CDR1 reads DFQATT; CDR2 reads SNEGSKA (reference sequence). Trimming removed 6 bases at V and 6 bases at J, with 12 bases between. This CDR3 is CSAWDGPNSPLHF. CDR3 bases: TGCAGTGCGTGGGACGGACCTAATTCACCCCTCCACTTT.

This sequence joins TRBV7-2 and TRBJ2-3; 12 nucleotides align to TRBD2. V was clipped by 4 bases and J by 3 bases; unmatched bases: 8. CDR1 and CDR2 from the germline V gene are SGHTA and FQGNSA. The CDR3 has 17 residues. The CDR3 reads CASSSLLAGGGTDTQYF. The CDR3 bases are TGTGCCAGCAGCTCTCTACTAGCGGGAGGAGGTACAGATACGCAGTATTTT.

This clonotype was observed a few times. The rearrangement joins TRBV10-3 to TRBJ1-5; D call uncertain. V was clipped by 4 bases and J by 4 bases, with 8 bases between them. Germline CDR1 is ENHRY and CDR2 is SYGVKD. This CDR3 is built from 13 residues. CDR3 region: CAISVQDNQPQHF. In DNA, the CDR3 is TGTGCCATCAGTGTACAAGATAATCAGCCCCAGCATTTT.